The entry below gives a single T cell receptor (beta chain) sequence along with its context. The antigen is undetermined. This CDR3 is 14 amino acids long. Germline CDR1 and CDR2: SGHAT and FQNNGV. The germline V and J ends were trimmed by 4 bases and 5 bases, with 15 bases remaining between them. Generated by immunoSEQ multiplex PCR, the TCRdb table keeps only in-frame clones and is missing some. The sample lists fewer than 850,000 clones; roughly 88% were seen once. The sample originates from a study of shared clonotypes between healthy human individuals. Study as a whole: The plates for each donor numbered three CD4 naive, three CD4 memory, two CD8 naive and one CD8 memory. General study points: A few donors shared about 5% of their naive CD4 clonotypes. Larger estimated richness was generally recorded for naive subsets relative to memory subsets. Genetic and exposure-history diversity was limited by the few donors.

This receptor was taken from a man younger than 35 in good health. Some clones in this sample may be carry-over from other donors' samples. Material: memory CD8+ T cells from PBMCs. Stated subset: CD45RO+ cells pooled with CCR7-negative TemRA cells. The V gene is TRBV11-2, the J gene TRBJ2-7; TRBD1 might be the D (6 bases). The CDR3 DNA reads as TGTGCCAGCAGCTCGCGGCAGGGGAATAACGAGCAGTACTTC. Residues: CASSSRQGNNEQYF.